Listed below are T cell receptor beta chains from one sample, sequenced in a study of T cell responses to AZD1222 COVID-19 vaccine. Sequencing was performed with immunoSEQ multiplex PCR; in TCRdb, only in-frame clones are kept and a portion is missing. This sample yields 130,000 to 150,000 clones, of which approximately 90% are seen a single time; approximately 2.8% belongs to the top ten. This specimen consisted of peripheral blood, obtained on day 0 of AZD1222 vaccination. Receptors were obtained from an adult in good health. The CDR3 runs from the conserved cysteine through the conserved F or W. The D gene is left open where the match is weak. A clone size is listed for some rows: how often the clone was seen (once, few, many), or a class if it is expanded.

>TRBD1|TRBV5-1|NA|TRBJ2-5
TGCGCCAGCAGCTGGGGGACAGTCCTTCAAGAGACCCAGTACTTC
CASSWGTVLQETQYF
>TRBD2|TRBV6-5|NA|TRBJ2-1
TGTGCCAGCAGTCCCTCGGCGGGAGCGCAGTTCTTC
CASSPSAGAQFF
>NA|TRBV6-2/TRBV6-3|NA|TRBJ2-3
TGTGCCAGCAGTTACGTTAGGGATACGCAGTATTTT
CASSYVRDTQYF
>NA|TRBV24-1|once|TRBJ2-7
TGTGCCACCAGTGATGTGGGAAGCGAGCAGTACTTC
CATSDVGSEQYF
>TRBD2|TRBV5-1|NA|TRBJ2-1
TGCGCCAGCAGCTTGGACCCTAGCGGGGACCCCAATGAGCAGTTCTTC
CASSLDPSGDPNEQFF
>NA|TRBV7-9|once|TRBJ1-2
TGTGCCAGCAGCTCCCCTGAACAGGTCGGATATGGCTACACCTTC
CASSSPEQVGYGYTF
>NA|TRBV30|NA|TRBJ1-1
TGTGCCTGGAGTCCGCAGGGGCCTACAGCTGAAGCTTTCTTT
CAWSPQGPTAEAFF
>NA|TRBV7-2|NA|TRBJ1-3
TGTGCCAGCAGCTTAGTGGGCTACACCATATATTTT
CASSLVGYTIYF
>NA|TRBV5-1|NA|TRBJ2-4
TGCGCCAGCAGCTTGACAGGGAACATTCAGTACTTC
CASSLTGNIQYF
>NA|TRBV5-4|NA|TRBJ1-4
TGTGCCAGCAGCTCATACAACGACAGGAGGGCTGAAAAACTGTTTTTT
CASSSYNDRRAEKLFF
>NA|TRBV11-3|NA|TRBJ1-1
TGTGCCAGCAGCTTTTCCCCGGGGCTTACCGAAGCTTTCTTT
CASSFSPGLTEAFF
>NA|TRBV27|NA|TRBJ1-3
TGTGCCAGCAGTTTAACGGTTCTGGGAAACACCATATATTTT
CASSLTVLGNTIYF
>TRBD2|TRBV28|NA|TRBJ2-7
TGTGCCAGCAGGACTAGCGACCTCTACGAGCAGTACTTC
CASRTSDLYEQYF
>NA|TRBV12-3/TRBV12-4|NA|TRBJ1-1
TGTGCCAGCAGTTTCGACGGCTACACTGAAGCTTTCTTT
CASSFDGYTEAFF
>NA|TRBV18|NA|TRBJ1-3
TGTGCCAGCTCACCAACGACAGACTCTGGAAACACCATATATTTT
CASSPTTDSGNTIYF
>NA|TRBV4-2|few|TRBJ1-1
TGTGCCAGCAGCCCCTGGGGCGACTTACGCACTGAAGCTTTCTTT
CASSPWGDLRTEAFF
>NA|TRBV19|NA|TRBJ2-2
TGTGCCAGTAGTATAGCGGGAGCCACCGGGGAGCTGTTTTTT
CASSIAGATGELFF
>TRBD2|TRBV10-3|NA|TRBJ2-1
TGTGCCATCAGTGAGTCTGGGGCTAGCGGGATTAGGTACAATGAGCAGTTCTTC
CAISESGASGIRYNEQFF
>NA|TRBV19|few|TRBJ1-4
TGTGCCAGTAGTCTGCGGGGCCTAAAACTGTTTTTT
CASSLRGLKLFF
>TRBD2|TRBV12-5|NA|TRBJ2-5
TGTGCTAGTGGTTTAGGCGGGGGGGCAGAGACCCAGTACTTC
CASGLGGGAETQYF